Listed here is a single T cell receptor beta chain. What it binds is unknown. The source of the sample is a study of cytomegalovirus exposure and HLA in healthy donors. Study-wide results and limits: Per published reports, the classifier diagnosed cytomegalovirus status with high specificity and sensitivity. Associated with cytomegalovirus, according to the listing, were some 150 TCR beta chains.

This CDR3 region has 14 residues. Trimming shortened V by 5 bases and J by 0 bases, and 10 bases separated the two germline ends. The germline V gene encodes CDR1 MNHNS and CDR2 SASEGT. Method: immunoSEQ multiplex PCR; TCRdb's copy keeps in-frame clones and lacks some. The sample holds 60,000 to 70,000 clones, approximately 92% seen once. V gene TRBV6-1 combines with J gene TRBJ1-1; D call uncertain. Specimen: PBMCs. The sequence derives from a man aged 18 to 30 in good health and CMV-seropositive. CDR3 DNA sequence: TGTGCCAGCAGTAGCGGCGTGGTGAACACTGAAGCTTTCTTT. Residues: CASSSGVVNTEAFF.